The next 16 T cell receptor beta chains were all read from a single sample in a study of Ad26.COV2.S vaccination and SARS-CoV-2 variants. Regarding treatment: 15 to 20 received Ad26.COV2.S at low or high dose, single or two shots; 5 received placebo; per-sample allocation not given. Specimen acquisition occurred on day 63 following the initial vaccine or placebo injection. Assay: immunoSEQ multiplex PCR; the TCRdb copy retains only in-frame clones and omits some. This table holds fewer than 400,000 clones, about 88% found once. Sequences were derived from peripheral blood, sampled in a trial of Ad26.COV2.S vaccine versus placebo. These receptor sequences come from a person aged 18 to 59 who received the Ad26.COV2.S COVID-19 vaccine or a placebo.

This chain connects TRBV5-4 to TRBJ1-1; D remains ambiguous. V was trimmed by 1 base and J by 2 bases, leaving 12 bases between them. The CDR3 is 15 amino acids. Looked up from germline, CDR1 is SGHNT and CDR2 is YYREEE (reference sequence). The CDR3 loop reads CASSLRNLPNTEAFF. In DNA form, the CDR3 reads TGTGCCAGCAGCTTGAGGAATCTTCCCAACACTGAAGCTTTCTTT.

The rearrangement links TRBV7-6 to TRBJ1-1; D remains unclear. The CDR3 extends over 16 amino acids. Germline-derived CDR1 and CDR2 are SGHVS and FNYEAQ. Trimming shortened V by 1 base and J by 0 bases, and 12 bases separated the two germline ends. The DNA for the CDR3 is TGTGCCAGCAGCTTAGGGGGATGGGATCTGAACACTGAAGCTTTCTTT. The encoded protein is CASSLGGWDLNTEAFF.

The chain combines TRBV2 with TRBJ1-2; 12 bases align to TRBD1. The CDR3 runs to 20 residues. Germline CDR1 SNHLY, CDR2 FYNNEI. Losses at the gene ends were 10 bases for V and 0 bases for J; bases not matched to a gene: 21. CDR3 sequence (DNA): TGTGCCATCACCACCCCCCTTTTGGGGACAGGGGGCCCTTCTAACTATGGCTACACCTTC. This codes for CAITTPLLGTGGPSNYGYTF.

This clone was seen once. This chain links TRBV5-1 with TRBJ1-1; 9 bases are shared with TRBD1. V lost 4 bases and J lost 0; bases outside the gene matches: 7. The CDR3 extends over 16 amino acids. The V gene's germline CDR1 is SGHRS and CDR2 YFSETQ. The CDR3: CASSPNGQGMNTEAFF. The CDR3 region has the DNA TGCGCCAGCAGCCCCAATGGACAGGGGATGAACACTGAAGCTTTCTTT.

The chain has TRBV4-1 and TRBJ2-1; 8 nucleotides line up with TRBD1. In germline, CDR1 is MGHRA, CDR2 YSYEKL. This CDR3 has 15 residues. V trimming: 4 bases; J trimming: 8 bases; junction bases outside the gene matches: 10. CDR3 bases: TGCGCCAGCAGCCTGGCAGGGGGCGCGGTTGATGAGCAGTTCTTC. As protein: CASSLAGGAVDEQFF.

The chain is built from TRBV4-1 and TRBJ1-4, with 7 bases that match TRBD1. V was pared by 2 bases and J by 7 bases, with 13 bases of the junction left unmatched. The germline gives CDR1 MGHRA, CDR2 YSYEKL. This CDR3 spans 17 amino acids. CDR3 in amino acids: CASSQKADRVPFEKLFF. DNA of the CDR3: TGCGCCAGCAGCCAAAAAGCAGACAGGGTACCTTTTGAAAAACTGTTTTTT.

The chain carries TRBV3-1 (or the pseudogene TRBV3-2) and TRBJ2-1, with D possibly being TRBD1 or TRBD2 (6 bases each). V lost 0 bases and J lost 9, with 12 bases in between. CDR1 LGHDT and CDR2 YNNKEL come from the germline V gene (reference sequence). This CDR3 has 14 residues. CDR3: CASSQDRGVGEQFF. CDR3 coding DNA: TGTGCCAGCAGCCAAGATAGGGGGGTCGGTGAGCAGTTCTTC.

The rearrangement links TRBV19 to TRBJ1-4; D is unclear. The V end was cut by 2 bases, the J end by 3 bases, with 7 bases between. There are 14 residues in the CDR3. Germline lookup yields CDR1 LNHDA and CDR2 SQIVND (reference sequence). CDR3 coding DNA: TGTGCCAGTAGTATACAGATATCTAATGAAAAACTGTTTTTT. Its translation is CASSIQISNEKLFF.

This chain links TRBV20-1 with TRBJ1-2; D unresolved. V was pared by 0 bases and J by 7 bases, with 6 bases between. Germline V gene lookup returns CDR1 DFQATT and CDR2 SNEGSKA (reference sequence). The CDR3 is made up of 11 amino acids. The CDR3 nucleotides read TGCAGTGCTAGAGATGGTATTGGCTACACCTTC. It specifies CSARDGIGYTF.

This clone was recorded only once. The chain couples TRBV10-3 to TRBJ1-1, with D unresolved. Germline CDR1 and CDR2: ENHRY and SYGVKD. Trimming cost V 8 bases and J 4 bases, with 14 bases left between them. The CDR3 is made up of 13 amino acids. CDR3 bases: TGTGCCATCGCCGACAACCATGTCACTGAAGCTTTCTTT. Its protein product is CAIADNHVTEAFF.

V and J are TRBV19 and TRBJ1-5, with D tentatively TRBD1 (6 bases). V was trimmed by 7 bases and J by 0 bases, leaving 13 bases between them. CDR3 size: 15 residues. Germline V gives CDR1 LNHDA, CDR2 SQIVND (reference sequence). CDR3 protein: CASNREPNSNQPQHF. The CDR3 DNA reads TGTGCCAGTAACAGGGAACCGAATAGCAATCAGCCCCAGCATTTT.

The V call is TRBV6-2 or TRBV6-3, the J call TRBJ2-3; D remains ambiguous. CDR1 and CDR2 (germline): MNHEY, SVGEGT. This CDR3 spans 12 amino acids. V lost 1 base and J 6 bases, leaving 5 bases between the germline ends. The CDR3 sequence is CASSYLGDTQYF. The CDR3 DNA sequence: TGTGCCAGCAGTTACTTAGGGGATACGCAGTATTTT.

V gene TRBV6-5 combines with J gene TRBJ1-1; a possible D gene is TRBD1 (6 bases). The CDR3 extends over 13 amino acids. V gave up 2 bases and J gave up 10 bases, with 14 bases separating them. Germline values: CDR1 MNHEY, CDR2 SVGAGI. The CDR3 sequence is CASSYQRRGAAFF. DNA for the CDR3: TGTGCCAGCAGTTACCAGAGGAGGGGGGCAGCTTTCTTT.

CDR3 nucleotide sequence: TGTGCCAGCAGCCAAGTTCGGACGCGGGGCACCATATATTTT. Residues: CASSQVRTRGTIYF. The chain carries TRBV3-1 (or the pseudogene TRBV3-2) and TRBJ1-3; D gene ambiguous. The germline gives CDR1 LGHDT, CDR2 YNNKEL (reference sequence). The CDR3 length is 14 residues. Trimming pared 1 base from V and 9 bases from J, leaving 13 bases between.

The J gene is TRBJ2-2, the V gene TRBV7-8; TRBD2 aligns across 7 bases. The V gene's germline CDR1 is SGHVS and CDR2 FQNEAQ. The CDR3 runs to 16 residues. Losses at the gene ends were 5 bases for V and 6 bases for J; bases not matched to a gene: 12. CDR3 sequence reads: CASSLGTTRSAGELFF. The DNA for the CDR3 is TGTGCCAGCAGCCTAGGGACTACGAGGTCCGCCGGGGAGCTGTTTTTT.

This clone was seen a few times. The chain has TRBV6-6 and TRBJ2-2; maybe TRBD1 (6 bases). Trimming left V 2 bases short and J 9 bases short, with 13 bases between. Germline-derived CDR1 and CDR2 are MNHNY and SVGAGI (reference sequence). The CDR3 is 14 residues long. This CDR3 is CASSYPGQYRELFF. In DNA, the CDR3 is TGTGCCAGCAGTTACCCCGGACAGTACCGGGAGCTGTTTTTT.